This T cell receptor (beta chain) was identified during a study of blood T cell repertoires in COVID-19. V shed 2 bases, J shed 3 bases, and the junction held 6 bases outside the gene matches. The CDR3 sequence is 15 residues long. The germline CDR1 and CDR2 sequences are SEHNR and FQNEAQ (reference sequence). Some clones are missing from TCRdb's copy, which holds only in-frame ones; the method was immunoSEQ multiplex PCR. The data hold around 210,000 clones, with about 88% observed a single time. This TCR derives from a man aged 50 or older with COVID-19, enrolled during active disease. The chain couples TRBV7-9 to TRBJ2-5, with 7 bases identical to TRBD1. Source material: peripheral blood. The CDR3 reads CASSLKGAVKETQYF. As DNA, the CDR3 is TGTGCCAGCAGCTTAAAGGGGGCGGTAAAAGAGACCCAGTACTTC.